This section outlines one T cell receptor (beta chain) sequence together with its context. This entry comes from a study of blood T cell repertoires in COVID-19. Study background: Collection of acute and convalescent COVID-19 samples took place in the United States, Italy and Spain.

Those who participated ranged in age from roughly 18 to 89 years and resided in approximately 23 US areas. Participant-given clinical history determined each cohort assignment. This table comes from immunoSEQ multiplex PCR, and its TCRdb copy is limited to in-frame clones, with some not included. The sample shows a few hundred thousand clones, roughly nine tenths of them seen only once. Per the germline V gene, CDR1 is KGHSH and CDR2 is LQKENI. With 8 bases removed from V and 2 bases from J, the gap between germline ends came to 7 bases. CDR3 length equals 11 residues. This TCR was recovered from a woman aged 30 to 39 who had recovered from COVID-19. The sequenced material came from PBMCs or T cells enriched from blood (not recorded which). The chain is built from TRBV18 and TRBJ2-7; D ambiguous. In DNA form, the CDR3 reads TGTGCCAGCGGCGGAGCCTACGAGCAGTACTTC. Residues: CASGGAYEQYF.